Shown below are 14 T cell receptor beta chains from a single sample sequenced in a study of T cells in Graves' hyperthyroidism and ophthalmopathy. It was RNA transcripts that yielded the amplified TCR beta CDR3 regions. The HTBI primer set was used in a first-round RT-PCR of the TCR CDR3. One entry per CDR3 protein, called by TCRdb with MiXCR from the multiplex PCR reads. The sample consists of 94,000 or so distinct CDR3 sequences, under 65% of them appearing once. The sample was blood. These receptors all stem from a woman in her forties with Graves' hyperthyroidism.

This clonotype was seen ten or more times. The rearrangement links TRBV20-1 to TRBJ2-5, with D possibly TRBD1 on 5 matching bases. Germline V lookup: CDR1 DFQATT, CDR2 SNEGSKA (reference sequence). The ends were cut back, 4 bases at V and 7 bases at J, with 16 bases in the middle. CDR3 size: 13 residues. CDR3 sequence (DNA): TGCAGTGCTACCCCCGAGGACACCGTGACCCAGTACTTC. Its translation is CSATPEDTVTQYF.

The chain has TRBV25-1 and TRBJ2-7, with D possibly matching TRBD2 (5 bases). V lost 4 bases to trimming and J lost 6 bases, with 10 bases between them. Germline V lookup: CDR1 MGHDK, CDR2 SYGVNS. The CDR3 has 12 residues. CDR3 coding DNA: TGTGCCAGCAGTGGGCCGGGAAGCGAGCAGTACTTC. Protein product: CASSGPGSEQYF.

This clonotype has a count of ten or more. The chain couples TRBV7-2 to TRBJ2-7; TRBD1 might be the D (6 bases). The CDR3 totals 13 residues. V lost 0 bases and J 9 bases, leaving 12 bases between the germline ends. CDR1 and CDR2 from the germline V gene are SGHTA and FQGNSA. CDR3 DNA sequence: TGTGCCAGCAGCTTAGCAGGGGGAAGCGGGCAGTACTTC. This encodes CASSLAGGSGQYF.

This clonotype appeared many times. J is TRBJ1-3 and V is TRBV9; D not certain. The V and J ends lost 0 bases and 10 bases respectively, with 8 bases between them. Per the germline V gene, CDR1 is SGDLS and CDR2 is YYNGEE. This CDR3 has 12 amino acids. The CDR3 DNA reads TGTGCCAGCAGCGTAGACGGGCGGACCATATATTTT. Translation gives CASSVDGRTIYF. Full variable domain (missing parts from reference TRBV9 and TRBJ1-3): DSGVTQTPKHLITATGQRVTLRCSPRSGDLSVYWYQQSLDQGLQFLIQYYNGEERAKGNILERFSAQQFPDLHSELNLSSLELGDSALYFCASSVDGRTIYFGEGSWLTVV.

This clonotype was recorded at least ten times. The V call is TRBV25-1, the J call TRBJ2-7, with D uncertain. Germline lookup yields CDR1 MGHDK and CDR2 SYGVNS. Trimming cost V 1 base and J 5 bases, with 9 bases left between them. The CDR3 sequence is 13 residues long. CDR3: CASSEFNTDEQYF. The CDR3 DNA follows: TGTGCCAGCAGTGAATTTAATACAGACGAGCAGTACTTC.

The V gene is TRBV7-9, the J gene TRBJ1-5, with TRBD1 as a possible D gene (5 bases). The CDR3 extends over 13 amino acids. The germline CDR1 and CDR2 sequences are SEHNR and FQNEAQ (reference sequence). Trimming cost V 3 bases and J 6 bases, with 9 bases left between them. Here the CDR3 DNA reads TGTGCCAGCAGCTTGGGGACGGGTCAGCCCCAGCATTTT. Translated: CASSLGTGQPQHF.

The CDR3 nucleotides are TGTGCCACCAGCAGAGGACAGGGCGCTTGGTATGGCTACACCTTC. The encoded protein is CATSRGQGAWYGYTF. The V gene is TRBV15, the J gene TRBJ1-2; the match to TRBD1 covers 7 bases. This CDR3 is built from 15 residues. Germline-derived CDR1 and CDR2 are LNHNV and YYDKDF (reference sequence). Trimming at V came to 1 base and at J to 5 bases, leaving 7 bases not matched to a gene.

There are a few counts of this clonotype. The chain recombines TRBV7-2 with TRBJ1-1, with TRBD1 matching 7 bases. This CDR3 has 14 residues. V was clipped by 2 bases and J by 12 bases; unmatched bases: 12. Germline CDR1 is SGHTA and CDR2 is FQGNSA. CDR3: CASSLIEGAVGTFF. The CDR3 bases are TGTGCCAGCAGCTTAATCGAGGGGGCAGTGGGAACTTTCTTT.

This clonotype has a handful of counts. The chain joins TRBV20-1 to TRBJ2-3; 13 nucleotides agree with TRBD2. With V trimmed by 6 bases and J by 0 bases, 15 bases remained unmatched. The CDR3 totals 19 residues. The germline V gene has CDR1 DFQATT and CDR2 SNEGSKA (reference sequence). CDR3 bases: TGCAGTGCCACGTCAACTAGCGGGAGGGCCGAATCTAGCACAGATACGCAGTATTTT. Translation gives CSATSTSGRAESSTDTQYF.

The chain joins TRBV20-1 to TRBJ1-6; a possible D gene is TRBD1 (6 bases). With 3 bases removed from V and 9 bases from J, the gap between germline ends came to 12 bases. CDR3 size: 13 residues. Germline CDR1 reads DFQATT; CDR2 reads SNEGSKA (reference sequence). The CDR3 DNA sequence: TGCAGTGCTAGCGGGGGGGCTGGTTCACCCCTCCACTTT. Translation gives CSASGGAGSPLHF.

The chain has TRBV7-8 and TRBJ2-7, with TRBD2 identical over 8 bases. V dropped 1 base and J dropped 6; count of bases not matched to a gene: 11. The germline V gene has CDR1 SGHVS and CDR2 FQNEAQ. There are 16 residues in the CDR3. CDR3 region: CASSLGSSGQTGEQYF. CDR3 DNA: TGTGCCAGCAGCTTAGGATCTAGCGGGCAGACGGGCGAGCAGTACTTC.

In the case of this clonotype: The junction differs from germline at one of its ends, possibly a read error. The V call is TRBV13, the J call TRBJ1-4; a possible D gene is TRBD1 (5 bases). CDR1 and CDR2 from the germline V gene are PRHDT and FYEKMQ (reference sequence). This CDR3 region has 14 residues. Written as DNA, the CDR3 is TGTGCCAGCAGCTTGGTTCAGGGCGGTGAAAAACCGTTTTTT. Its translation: CASSLVQGGEKPFF.

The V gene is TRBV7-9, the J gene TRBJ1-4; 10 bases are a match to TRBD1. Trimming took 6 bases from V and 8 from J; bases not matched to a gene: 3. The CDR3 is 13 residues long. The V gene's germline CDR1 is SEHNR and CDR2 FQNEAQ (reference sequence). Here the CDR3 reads CASRGTGDEKLFF. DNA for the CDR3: TGTGCCAGCAGAGGGACAGGGGACGAAAAACTGTTTTTT.

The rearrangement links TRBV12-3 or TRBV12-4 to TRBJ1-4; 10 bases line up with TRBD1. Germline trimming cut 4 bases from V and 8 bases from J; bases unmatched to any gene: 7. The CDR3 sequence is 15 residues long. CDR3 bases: TGTGCCAGCAGTTCAGCGGGGACAGGGGACGAAAAACTGTTTTTT. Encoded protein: CASSSAGTGDEKLFF.